What follows are 27 T cell receptor beta chains derived from one specimen sequenced in a study of blood T cell repertoires in COVID-19. TCRdb's copy holds only in-frame clones and misses some; the assay was immunoSEQ multiplex PCR. The data show nearly 200,000 clones, with around four fifths seen just once and under 0.95% held by the top ten. The sequenced sample was peripheral blood. The receptors shown here come from a man in his fifties or sixties with COVID-19, enrolled during active disease.

The chain links TRBV29-1 to TRBJ2-3; 8 bases fit TRBD2. Germline lookup yields CDR1 SQVTM and CDR2 ANQGSEA. The CDR3 has 16 residues. V shed 1 base and J 6 bases; nucleotides not matched to a gene: 12. The DNA for the CDR3 is TGCAGCGTTGAAGGTGGTACTAGCGGCGGTCGGGATACGCAGTATTTT. Its translation: CSVEGGTSGGRDTQYF.

The V gene is TRBV12-3 or TRBV12-4, the J gene TRBJ1-2, with D unclear. The V end was cut by 2 bases, the J end by 7 bases, with 8 bases between. The CDR3 contains 12 residues. For the CDR3, the DNA is TGTGCCAGCAGTTTACACAGTCTTGGCTACACCTTC. Its protein is CASSLHSLGYTF.

CDR3 loop: CASSVAPGNNYGYTF. CDR3 coding DNA: TGTGCCAGCAGCGTAGCTCCAGGGAACAACTATGGCTACACCTTC. The chain employs TRBV9 and TRBJ1-2; TRBD1 might be the D (5 bases). The length of the CDR3 is 15 residues. Germline V gene data show CDR1 as SGDLS and CDR2 as YYNGEE. The V end was cut by 0 bases, the J end by 2 bases, with 11 bases between. The whole variable domain, remainder taken from reference TRBV9 and TRBJ1-2, is DSGVTQTPKHLITATGQRVTLRCSPRSGDLSVYWYQQSLDQGLQFLIQYYNGEERAKGNILERFSAQQFPDLHSELNLSSLELGDSALYFCASSVAPGNNYGYTFGSGTRLTVV.

This chain links TRBV24-1 with TRBJ2-1; 8 bases fit TRBD2. V was clipped by 6 bases and J by 0 bases; unmatched bases: 3. The germline V gene has CDR1 KGHDR and CDR2 SFDVKD. This CDR3 has 15 amino acids. The CDR3 loop reads CATSPSGSSYNEQFF. The CDR3 coding sequence is TGTGCCACCAGTCCCAGCGGGAGCTCCTACAATGAGCAGTTCTTC.

The J gene is TRBJ2-7, the V gene TRBV19; D remains ambiguous. V was pared by 3 bases and J by 3 bases, with 6 bases between. This CDR3 is built from 12 residues. Germline assignment: CDR1 LNHDA and CDR2 SQIVND (reference sequence). CDR3 DNA sequence: TGTGCCAGTAGTATGAGTGGCTACGAGCAGTACTTC. Translated: CASSMSGYEQYF.

V is TRBV15 and J is TRBJ2-2; 8 bases match TRBD1. V dropped 1 base and J dropped 6; count of bases not matched to a gene: 4. The germline V gene encodes CDR1 LNHNV and CDR2 YYDKDF (reference sequence). The length of the CDR3 is 15 residues. CDR3 amino acids: CATSRVTGGPGELFF. In DNA, the CDR3 is TGTGCCACCAGCAGAGTCACAGGGGGTCCCGGGGAGCTGTTTTTT.

This clone was seen once. V and J are TRBV9 and TRBJ1-6; no clear D. V shed 0 bases and J shed 6 bases, with 10 bases lying between them. Germline loops: CDR1 SGDLS, CDR2 YYNGEE. The CDR3 consists of 15 residues. CDR3 coding DNA: TGTGCCAGCAGCGTAGAACCTGAGTTTAATTCACCCCTCCACTTT. Amino acids: CASSVEPEFNSPLHF.

This chain connects TRBV19 to TRBJ2-7, with 9 bases that match TRBD1. Germline-derived CDR1 and CDR2 are LNHDA and SQIVND (reference sequence). The J segment lost 2 bases and the V segment lost 4 bases, leaving 6 bases of the junction unmatched. The CDR3 is 15 residues long. CDR3 sequence reads: CASSTGQGNPYEQYF. In nucleotides, the CDR3 is TGTGCCAGTAGTACCGGACAGGGGAACCCCTACGAGCAGTACTTC.

This clone was counted only a few times. This chain connects TRBV18 to TRBJ1-5; 7 bases fit TRBD1. The CDR3 has 14 amino acids. V shed 6 bases, J shed 7 bases, and the junction held 9 bases outside the gene matches. Germline CDR1 reads KGHSH; CDR2 reads LQKENI. CDR3 protein: CASSPGQSSQPQHF. CDR3 sequence (DNA): TGTGCCAGCTCTCCGGGACAGTCTTCGCAGCCCCAGCATTTT.

The chain joins TRBV15 to TRBJ1-4; 12 positions agree with TRBD1. CDR1 LNHNV and CDR2 YYDKDF come from the germline V gene (reference sequence). CDR3 length equals 15 residues. Germline trimming cut 3 bases from V and 8 bases from J; bases unmatched to any gene: 4. The CDR3: CATSRGQGAVEKLFF. The CDR3 nucleotides read TGTGCCACCAGCAGGGGACAGGGGGCGGTGGAAAAACTGTTTTTT.

The CDR3 DNA reads as TGCGCCAGCCGGGACAGGGGGCAAAATGAGCAGTTCTTC. Its protein is CASRDRGQNEQFF. This chain connects TRBV4-1 to TRBJ2-1; 12 bases agree with TRBD1. The CDR3 consists of 13 residues. Germline CDR1 and CDR2: MGHRA and YSYEKL. With V trimmed by 8 bases and J by 7 bases, 3 bases remained unmatched.

The chain has TRBV10-2 and TRBJ1-1; TRBD1 is a possible D gene (6 bases). The CDR3 covers 14 residues. Trimming left V 8 bases short and J 1 base short, with 14 bases between. Germline-derived CDR1 and CDR2 are WSHSY and SAAADI. The CDR3 loop is CASGQGIANTEAFF. CDR3 DNA: TGCGCCAGCGGGCAGGGGATCGCGAACACTGAAGCTTTCTTT.

The chain is built from TRBV27 and TRBJ1-4; 10 positions agree with TRBD1. V shed 5 bases and J 4 bases; nucleotides not matched to a gene: 7. Germline loops: CDR1 MNHEY, CDR2 SMNVEV (reference sequence). This CDR3 has 16 residues. Here the CDR3 DNA reads TGTGCCAGCAGTCCGGGACAGGGGCTACTTAATGAAAAACTGTTTTTT. Translation: CASSPGQGLLNEKLFF.

The rearrangement joins TRBV11-2 to TRBJ1-1, with TRBD1 matching over 8 bases. CDR3 length equals 16 residues. Germline-derived CDR1 and CDR2 are SGHAT and FQNNGV. V shed 6 bases, J shed 8 bases, and the junction held 17 bases outside the gene matches. For the CDR3, the DNA is TGTGCCAGCAGGACCAACAGGGGGAATAAGCGGAGGGAAGCTTTCTTT. This translates into CASRTNRGNKRREAFF.

This clone was detected once. The sample has other DNA sequences that encode this CDR3 too. The rearrangement uses TRBV7-2 and TRBJ1-5; D not resolved. This CDR3 spans 13 amino acids. Germline values: CDR1 SGHTA, CDR2 FQGNSA. V shed 0 bases and J shed 7 bases, with 7 bases lying between them. This CDR3 is CASSLAREQPQHF. CDR3 nucleotides: TGTGCCAGCAGCTTAGCGCGGGAGCAGCCCCAGCATTTT.

The chain links TRBV7-3 to TRBJ2-1, with unresolved D. From germline, CDR1 is SGHTA and CDR2 FQGTGA. With 5 bases removed from V and 0 bases from J, the gap between germline ends came to 11 bases. This CDR3 contains 15 residues. The CDR3 bases are TGTGCCAGCAGCGTACTCCCGAGCTCCTACAATGAGCAGTTCTTC. The encoded protein is CASSVLPSSYNEQFF.

The rearrangement uses TRBV19 and TRBJ2-7; TRBD1 matches at 7 bases. The CDR3 consists of 14 residues. Germline loops: CDR1 LNHDA, CDR2 SQIVND (reference sequence). The ends lost 5 bases at V and 2 bases at J; junction bases unmatched: 6. The CDR3 reads CASSPRDRTYEQYF. The CDR3 DNA follows: TGTGCCAGTAGTCCACGGGACAGAACCTACGAGCAGTACTTC.

V is TRBV28 and J is TRBJ1-5; tentatively, D is TRBD1 (5 bases). Trimming shortened V by 6 bases and J by 0 bases, and 18 bases separated the two germline ends. This CDR3 is 17 amino acids long. Per the germline V gene, CDR1 is MDHEN and CDR2 is SYDVKM. DNA of the CDR3: TGTGCCAGCAGCCCTTTTACGGGACTAGGTAGCAATCAGCCCCAGCATTTT. Translating gives CASSPFTGLGSNQPQHF.

V gene TRBV28 combines with J gene TRBJ2-1, with 8 bases identical to TRBD1. V lost 9 bases to trimming and J lost 2 bases; unmatched junction nucleotides: 3. The CDR3 is made up of 13 amino acids. Germline CDR1 MDHEN, CDR2 SYDVKM. CDR3 coding DNA: TGTGCCAGTAGACAGGGGCCCTACAATGAGCAGTTCTTC. Its protein is CASRQGPYNEQFF.

This chain joins TRBV6-5 and TRBJ2-7, with D possibly being TRBD1 (6 bases). The CDR3 length is 13 residues. CDR1 and CDR2 from the germline V gene are MNHEY and SVGAGI. Trimming removed 8 bases at V and 10 bases at J, with 21 bases between. The CDR3 DNA reads as TGTGCCAGCGCTCCAGGGGATTCTACGTATCAGTACTTC. Protein product: CASAPGDSTYQYF.

V is TRBV27 and J is TRBJ1-4; weak D call: TRBD1 (5 bases). Germline loops: CDR1 MNHEY, CDR2 SMNVEV (reference sequence). The CDR3 has 13 amino acids. V was clipped by 4 bases and J by 8 bases, with 11 bases between them. CDR3 DNA sequence: TGTGCCAGCAGTTCAGGGCGACGGGAAAAACTGTTTTTT. It translates to CASSSGRREKLFF.

V usage is TRBV7-9 and J usage is TRBJ2-1; 10 positions agree with TRBD2. Germline CDR1 SEHNR, CDR2 FQNEAQ (reference sequence). The CDR3 is 15 residues long. The V segment lost 8 bases and the J segment 4 bases; nucleotides outside the gene matches: 8. The CDR3 sequence is CASSQRTSGYNEQFF. The CDR3, as DNA: TGTGCCAGCTCTCAAAGGACTAGCGGATACAATGAGCAGTTCTTC.

The V gene is TRBV6-6, the J gene TRBJ1-5; weak D call: TRBD1 (6 bases). The V end lost 2 bases, the J end lost 4 bases, and 15 bases lay between the germline ends. The CDR3 has 16 residues. The germline gives CDR1 MNHNY, CDR2 SVGAGI (reference sequence). This CDR3 is CASSYSGRGGNQPQHF. The CDR3, as DNA: TGTGCCAGCAGTTACAGCGGCAGGGGTGGTAATCAGCCCCAGCATTTT.

The V gene is TRBV6-5, the J gene TRBJ2-3; 7 positions agree with TRBD2. V lost 2 bases to trimming and J lost 1 base; unmatched junction nucleotides: 6. The germline gives CDR1 MNHEY, CDR2 SVGAGI. This CDR3 is built from 16 residues. The CDR3 region is CASSYTSSGRTDTQYF. The CDR3 DNA reads TGTGCCAGCAGTTACACCTCTAGCGGCCGCACAGATACGCAGTATTTT.

This clone came up once. The CDR3 region is CASQAGTAAYNEQFF. The CDR3 DNA sequence: TGTGCCAGTCAAGCCGGGACAGCAGCCTACAATGAGCAGTTCTTC. The chain couples TRBV6-6 to TRBJ2-1; 7 bases map to TRBD1. The CDR3 length is 15 residues. The V segment lost 9 bases and the J segment 2 bases; nucleotides outside the gene matches: 10. Germline assignment: CDR1 MNHNY and CDR2 SVGAGI (reference sequence).

The gene calls are TRBV5-1 and TRBJ1-5; tentatively, D is TRBD1 (5 bases). Trimming cost V 0 bases and J 9 bases, with 13 bases left between them. CDR1 is SGHRS, CDR2 YFSETQ, per germline. The CDR3 covers 14 residues. In DNA, the CDR3 is TGCGCCAGCAGCTTGGACGACAGTTCGGGGCCCCAGCATTTT. Its translation is CASSLDDSSGPQHF.

In this sample, this clone turned up many times. The chain has TRBV6-6 and TRBJ1-6; no reliable D call. The CDR3 totals 16 residues. Looked up from germline, CDR1 is MNHNY and CDR2 is SVGAGI (reference sequence). V gave up 2 bases and J gave up 7 bases, with 15 bases separating them. CDR3 DNA sequence: TGTGCCAGCAGTTACGAGGGCGCGAGGAGGAATTCACCCCTCCACTTT. It specifies CASSYEGARRNSPLHF.